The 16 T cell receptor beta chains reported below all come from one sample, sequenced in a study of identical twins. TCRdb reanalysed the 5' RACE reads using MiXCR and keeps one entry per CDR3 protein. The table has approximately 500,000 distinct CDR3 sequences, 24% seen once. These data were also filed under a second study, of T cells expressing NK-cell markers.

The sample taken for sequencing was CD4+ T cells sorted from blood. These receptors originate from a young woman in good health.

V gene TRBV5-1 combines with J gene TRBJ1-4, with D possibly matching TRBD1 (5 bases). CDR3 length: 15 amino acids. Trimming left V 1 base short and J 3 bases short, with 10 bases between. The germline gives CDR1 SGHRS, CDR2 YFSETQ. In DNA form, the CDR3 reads TGCGCCAGCAGCTTGAGGGTAGGGGCTAATGAAAAACTGTTTTTT. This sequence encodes CASSLRVGANEKLFF.

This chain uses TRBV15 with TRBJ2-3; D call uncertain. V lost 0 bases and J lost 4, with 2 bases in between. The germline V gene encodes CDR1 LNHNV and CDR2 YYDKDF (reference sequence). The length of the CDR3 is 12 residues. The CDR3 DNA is TGTGCCACCAGCAGAGAGGCAGATACGCAGTATTTT. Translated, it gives CATSREADTQYF. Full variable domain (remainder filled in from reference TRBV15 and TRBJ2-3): DAMVIQNPRYQVTQFGKPVTLSCSQTLNHNVMYWYQQKSSQAPKLLFHYYDKDFNNEADTPDNFQSRRPNTSFCFLDIRSPGLGDTAMYLCATSREADTQYFGPGTRLTVL.

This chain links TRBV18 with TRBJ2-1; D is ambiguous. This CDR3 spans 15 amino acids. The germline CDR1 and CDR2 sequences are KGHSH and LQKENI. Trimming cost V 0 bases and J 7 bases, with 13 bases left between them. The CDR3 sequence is CASSPPNSPSNEQFF. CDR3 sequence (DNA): TGTGCCAGCTCACCACCAAACTCACCGTCTAATGAGCAGTTCTTC.

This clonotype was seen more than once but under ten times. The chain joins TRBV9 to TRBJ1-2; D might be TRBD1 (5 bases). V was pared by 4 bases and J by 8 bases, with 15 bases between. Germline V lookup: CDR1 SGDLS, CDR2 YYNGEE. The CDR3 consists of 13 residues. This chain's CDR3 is CASSSVGGTGYTF. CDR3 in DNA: TGTGCCAGCAGCAGCGTTGGGGGGACCGGCTACACCTTC. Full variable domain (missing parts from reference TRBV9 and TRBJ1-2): DSGVTQTPKHLITATGQRVTLRCSPRSGDLSVYWYQQSLDQGLQFLIQYYNGEERAKGNILERFSAQQFPDLHSELNLSSLELGDSALYFCASSSVGGTGYTFGSGTRLTVV.

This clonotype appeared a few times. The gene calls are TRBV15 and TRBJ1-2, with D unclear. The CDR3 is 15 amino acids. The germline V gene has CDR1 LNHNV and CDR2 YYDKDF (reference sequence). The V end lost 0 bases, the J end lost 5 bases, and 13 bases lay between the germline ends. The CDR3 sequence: CATSRDGWQVYGYTF. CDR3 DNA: TGTGCCACCAGCAGAGATGGCTGGCAGGTTTATGGCTACACCTTC.

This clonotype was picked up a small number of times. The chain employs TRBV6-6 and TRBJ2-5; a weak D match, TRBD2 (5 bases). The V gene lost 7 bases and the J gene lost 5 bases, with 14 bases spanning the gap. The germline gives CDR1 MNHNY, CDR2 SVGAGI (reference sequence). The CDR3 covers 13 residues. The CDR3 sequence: CASKTRPEETQYF. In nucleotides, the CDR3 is TGTGCCAGCAAAACTAGGCCAGAGGAGACCCAGTACTTC.

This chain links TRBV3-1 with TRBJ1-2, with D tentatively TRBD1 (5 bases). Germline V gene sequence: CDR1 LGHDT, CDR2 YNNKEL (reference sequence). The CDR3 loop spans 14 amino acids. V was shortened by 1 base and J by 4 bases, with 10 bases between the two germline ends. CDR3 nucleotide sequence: TGTGCCAGCAGCCAAGTAGGGGTTGGCTATGGCTACACCTTC. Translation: CASSQVGVGYGYTF. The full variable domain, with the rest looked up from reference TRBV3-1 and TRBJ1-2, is DTAVSQTPKYLVTQMGNDKSIKCEQNLGHDTMYWYKQDSKKFLKIMFSYNNKELIINETVPNRFSPKSPDKAHLNLHINSLELGDSAVYFCASSQVGVGYGYTFGSGTRLTVV.

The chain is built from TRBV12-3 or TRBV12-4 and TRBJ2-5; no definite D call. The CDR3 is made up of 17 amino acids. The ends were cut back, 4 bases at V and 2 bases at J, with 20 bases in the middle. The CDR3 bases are TGTGCCAGCAGTTCCCCGTCGGGTGTAAGTAAACAAGAGACCCAGTACTTC. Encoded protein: CASSSPSGVSKQETQYF.

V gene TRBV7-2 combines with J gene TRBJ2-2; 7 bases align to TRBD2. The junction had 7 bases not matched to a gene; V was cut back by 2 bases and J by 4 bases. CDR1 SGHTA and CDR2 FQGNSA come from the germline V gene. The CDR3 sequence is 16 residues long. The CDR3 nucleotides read TGTGCCAGCAGCTTATTCGCGGGAGCGGGCACCGGGGAGCTGTTTTTT. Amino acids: CASSLFAGAGTGELFF.

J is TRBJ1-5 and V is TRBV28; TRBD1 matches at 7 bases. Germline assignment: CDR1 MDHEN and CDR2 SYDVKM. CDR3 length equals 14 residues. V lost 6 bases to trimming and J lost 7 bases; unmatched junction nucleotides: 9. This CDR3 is CASSPTGWDQPQHF. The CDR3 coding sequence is TGTGCCAGCAGCCCGACAGGGTGGGACCAGCCCCAGCATTTT.

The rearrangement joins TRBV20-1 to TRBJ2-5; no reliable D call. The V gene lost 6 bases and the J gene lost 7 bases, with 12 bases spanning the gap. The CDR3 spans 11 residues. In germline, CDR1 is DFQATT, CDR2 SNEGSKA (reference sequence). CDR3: CSARLKGTQYF. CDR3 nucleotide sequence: TGCAGTGCCCGACTCAAGGGGACCCAGTACTTC.

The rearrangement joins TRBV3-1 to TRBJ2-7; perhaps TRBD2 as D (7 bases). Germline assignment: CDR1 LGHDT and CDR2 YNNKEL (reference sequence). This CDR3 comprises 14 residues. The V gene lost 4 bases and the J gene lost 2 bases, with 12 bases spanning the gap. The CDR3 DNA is TGTGCCAGCAGCCGCGGGGGCCCGGCCTACGAGCAGTACTTC. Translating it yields CASSRGGPAYEQYF.

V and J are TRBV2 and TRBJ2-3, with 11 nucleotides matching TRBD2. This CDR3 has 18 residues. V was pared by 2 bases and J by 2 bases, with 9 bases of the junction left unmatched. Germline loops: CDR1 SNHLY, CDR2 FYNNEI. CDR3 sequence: CASSEWPSGGSVTDTQYF. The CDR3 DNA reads TGTGCCAGCAGTGAATGGCCTAGCGGGGGGTCCGTCACAGATACGCAGTATTTT.

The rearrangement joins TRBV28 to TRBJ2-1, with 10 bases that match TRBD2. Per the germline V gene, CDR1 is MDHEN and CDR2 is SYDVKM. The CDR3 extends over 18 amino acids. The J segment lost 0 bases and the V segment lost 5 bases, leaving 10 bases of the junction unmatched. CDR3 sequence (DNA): TGTGCCAGCAGTCCCCCAGCGGGGGGGGCCAGCTCCTACAATGAGCAGTTCTTC. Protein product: CASSPPAGGASSYNEQFF.

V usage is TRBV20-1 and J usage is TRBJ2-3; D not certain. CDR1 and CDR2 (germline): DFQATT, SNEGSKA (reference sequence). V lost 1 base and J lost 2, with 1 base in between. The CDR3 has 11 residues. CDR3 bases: TGCAGTGCTAGAGTCACAGATACGCAGTATTTT. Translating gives CSARVTDTQYF.

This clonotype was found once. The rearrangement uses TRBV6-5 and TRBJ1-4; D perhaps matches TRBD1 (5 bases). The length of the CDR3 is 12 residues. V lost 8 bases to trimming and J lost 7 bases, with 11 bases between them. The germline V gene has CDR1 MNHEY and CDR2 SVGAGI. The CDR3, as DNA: TGTGCCAGCGGACACCTTGGTGAAAAACTGTTTTTT. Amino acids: CASGHLGEKLFF.